This T cell receptor beta chain was retrieved from a study of T cells in Graves' hyperthyroidism and ophthalmopathy. Whole-study findings and limits: Ophthalmopathy was distinguished from stable hyperthyroidism by 13 V-J signatures.

A word on this clonotype: What it recognizes is unknown. The junction shows a germline mismatch at one end, possibly a read error.

A NOSPECS grade of at least 4, a Clinical Activity Score of at least 3 and duration under 3 months were recorded in ophthalmopathy patients. RNA transcripts served as the template for amplifying TCR beta CDR3 regions. HTBI primers drove first-round RT-PCR of the TCR CDR3. TCRdb re-analysed the multiplex PCR reads in MiXCR, keeping a single row per CDR3 protein. The table records 410,000 or so distinct CDR3 sequences, about 14% of them present only once. This CDR3 is built from 12 residues. The chain uses TRBV12-3 or TRBV12-4 and TRBJ2-3; 7 bases fit TRBD2. The clonotype was recovered from a man aged 18 to 30 with Graves' ophthalmopathy. The specimen was blood. CDR3 in amino acids: CAGSLLADTQYF. CDR3 DNA sequence: TGTGCCGGCAGTTTACTAGCGGATACGCAGTATTTT.